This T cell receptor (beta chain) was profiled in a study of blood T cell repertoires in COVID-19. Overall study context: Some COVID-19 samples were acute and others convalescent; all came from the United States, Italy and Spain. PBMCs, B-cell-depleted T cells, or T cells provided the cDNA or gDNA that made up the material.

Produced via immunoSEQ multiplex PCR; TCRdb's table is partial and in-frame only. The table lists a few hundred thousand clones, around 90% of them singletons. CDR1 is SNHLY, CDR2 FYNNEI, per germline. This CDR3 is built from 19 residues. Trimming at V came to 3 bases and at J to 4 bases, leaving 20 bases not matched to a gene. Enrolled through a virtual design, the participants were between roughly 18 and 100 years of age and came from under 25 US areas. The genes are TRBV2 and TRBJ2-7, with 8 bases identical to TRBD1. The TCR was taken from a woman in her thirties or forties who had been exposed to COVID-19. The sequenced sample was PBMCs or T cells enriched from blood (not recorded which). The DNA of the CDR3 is TGTGCCAGCAGTGATTTTTTTACGTTCCAGCGGACAGGGCGATACGAGCAGTACTTC. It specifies CASSDFFTFQRTGRYEQYF. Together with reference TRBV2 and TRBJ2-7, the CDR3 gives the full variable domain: EPEVTQTPSHQVTQMGQEVILRCVPISNHLYFYWYRQILGQKVEFLVSFYNNEISEKSEIFDDQFSVERPDGSNFTLKIRSTKLEDSAMYFCASSDFFTFQRTGRYEQYFGPGTRLTVT.